This T cell receptor beta chain originates from a study of HIV-infected patients and healthy controls. No cell fractionation was done, so the repertoire covers all unsorted peripheral blood T cells. With 8 bases removed from V and 2 bases from J, the gap between germline ends came to 7 bases. The CDR3 is 12 amino acids. Germline V gene sequence: CDR1 MNHNY, CDR2 SVGAGI (reference sequence). cDNA was made from 500 ng RNA using alpha and beta constant primers. Alpha and beta chain libraries were made separately by chain-specific third strand synthesis with multiplexing indices. One entry per CDR3 protein, called by TCRdb with MiXCR from the 5' RACE reads. The repertoire includes some 10,000 distinct CDR3 sequences, just over 8% of them detected once, and roughly 5% sits in the top ten. At least ten counts were recorded for this clonotype.

Source material: blood. This receptor was taken from an adult in good health. The rearrangement joins TRBV6-6 to TRBJ2-1; no clear D. The CDR3 sequence: CASSRPYNEQFF. CDR3 sequence (DNA): TGTGCCAGCTCCAGACCCTACAATGAGCAGTTCTTC.